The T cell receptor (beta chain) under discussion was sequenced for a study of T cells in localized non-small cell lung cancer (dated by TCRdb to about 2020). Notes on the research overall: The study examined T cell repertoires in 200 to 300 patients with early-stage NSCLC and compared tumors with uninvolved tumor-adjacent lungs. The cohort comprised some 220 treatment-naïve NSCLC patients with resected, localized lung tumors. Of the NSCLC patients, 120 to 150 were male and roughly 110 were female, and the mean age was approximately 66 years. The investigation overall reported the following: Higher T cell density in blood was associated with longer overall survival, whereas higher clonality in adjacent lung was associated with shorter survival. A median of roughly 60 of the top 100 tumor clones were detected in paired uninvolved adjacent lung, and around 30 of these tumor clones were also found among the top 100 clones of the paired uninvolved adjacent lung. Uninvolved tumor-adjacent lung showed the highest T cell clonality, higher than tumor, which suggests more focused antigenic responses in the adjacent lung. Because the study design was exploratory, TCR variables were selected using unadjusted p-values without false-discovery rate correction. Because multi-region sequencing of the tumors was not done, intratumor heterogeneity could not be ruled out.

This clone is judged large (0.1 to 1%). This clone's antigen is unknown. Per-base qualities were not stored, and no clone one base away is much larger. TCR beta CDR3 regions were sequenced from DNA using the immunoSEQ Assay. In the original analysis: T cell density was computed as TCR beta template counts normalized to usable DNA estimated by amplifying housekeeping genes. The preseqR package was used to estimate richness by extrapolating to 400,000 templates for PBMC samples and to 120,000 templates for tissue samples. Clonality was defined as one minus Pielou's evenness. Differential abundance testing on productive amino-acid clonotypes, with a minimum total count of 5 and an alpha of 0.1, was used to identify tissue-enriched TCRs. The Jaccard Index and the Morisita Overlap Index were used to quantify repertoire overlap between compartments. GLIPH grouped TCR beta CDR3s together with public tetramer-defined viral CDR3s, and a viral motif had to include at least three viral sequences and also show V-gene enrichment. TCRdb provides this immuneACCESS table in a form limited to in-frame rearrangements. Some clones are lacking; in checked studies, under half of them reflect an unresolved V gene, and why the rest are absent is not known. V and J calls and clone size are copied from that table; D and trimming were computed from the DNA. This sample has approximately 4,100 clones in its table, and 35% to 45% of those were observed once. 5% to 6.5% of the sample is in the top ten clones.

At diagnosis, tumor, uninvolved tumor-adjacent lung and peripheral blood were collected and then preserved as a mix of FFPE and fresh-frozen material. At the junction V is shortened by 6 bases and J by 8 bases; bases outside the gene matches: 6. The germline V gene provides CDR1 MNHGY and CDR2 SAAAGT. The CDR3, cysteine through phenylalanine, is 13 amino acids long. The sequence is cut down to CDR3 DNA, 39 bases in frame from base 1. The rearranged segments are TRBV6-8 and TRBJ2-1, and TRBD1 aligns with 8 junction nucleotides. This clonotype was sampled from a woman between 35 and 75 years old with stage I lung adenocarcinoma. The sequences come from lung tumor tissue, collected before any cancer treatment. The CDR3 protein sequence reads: CASSRQGRHEQFF. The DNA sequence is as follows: TGTGCCAGCAGCCGACAGGGGAGGCATGAGCAGTTCTTC.